A single T cell receptor (beta chain) is shown here with its context. The antigen remains unidentified. Naive CD8 cells comprised CD45RO-negative, CCR7-positively selected cells, excluding terminally differentiated effector memory CD45RA+ cells. Healthy and HIV-negative, the adult donors had no recent acute infections or vaccinations. Produced via immunoSEQ multiplex PCR; TCRdb's table is partial and in-frame only. Of about 2 million clones listed, approximately 94% are singletons. Trimming cost V 2 bases and J 8 bases; bases outside gene matches: 7. The CDR3 loop spans 15 amino acids. CDR1 MNHEY and CDR2 SVGAGI come from the germline V gene. The data derive from a study of shared clonotypes between healthy human individuals. Study observations and caveats: Tissue TCR repertoires likely differ from these blood-only repertoires. Depth was large, yet rarefaction showed that sorted-subset sequencing was incomplete.

The chain combines TRBV6-5 with TRBJ1-4, with 8 bases aligning to TRBD1. The receptor comes from a man younger than 30 in good health. Specimen: naive CD8+ T cells sorted from blood. The CDR3 region has the DNA TGTGCCAGCAGTTACCAGGGGACAGGTGGCGAAAAACTGTTTTTT. Translated, it gives CASSYQGTGGEKLFF.